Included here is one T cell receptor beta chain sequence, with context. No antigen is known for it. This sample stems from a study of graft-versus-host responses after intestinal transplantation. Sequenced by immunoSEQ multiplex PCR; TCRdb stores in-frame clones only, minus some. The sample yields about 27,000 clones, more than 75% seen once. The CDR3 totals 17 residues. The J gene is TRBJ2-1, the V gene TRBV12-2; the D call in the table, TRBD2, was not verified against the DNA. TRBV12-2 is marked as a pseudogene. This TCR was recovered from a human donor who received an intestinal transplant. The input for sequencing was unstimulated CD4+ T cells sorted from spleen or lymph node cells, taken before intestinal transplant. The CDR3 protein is CASRSATTSGRKNEQFF. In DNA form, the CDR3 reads TGTGCAAGTCGCTCCGCCACGACTAGCGGGAGGAAGAATGAGCAGTTCTTC.